Below, 14 T cell receptor beta chains from the same sample are listed, as sequenced in a study of blood T cells in healthy people across ages. It was with a sample-barcoded 5' primer and a J-beta primer mix that a second PCR of roughly 7 to 12 cycles was run. TCRdb re-called the 5' RACE reads with MiXCR, one entry per CDR3 protein. This sample has fewer than 800,000 distinct CDR3 sequences, with roughly 21% found just once. The sample taken for sequencing was blood. The receptors here all came from a man aged 65-85 years in good health.

V is TRBV20-1 and J is TRBJ2-5; D tentatively fits TRBD1 or TRBD2 (5 bases each). Gene TRBJ2-7 matches the end of the DNA better, so the J call may be wrong. Per the germline V gene, CDR1 is DFQATT and CDR2 is SNEGSKA (reference sequence). CDR3 length: 16 residues. In DNA form, the CDR3 reads TGCAGTGCTAGAGCCGGACCCGGGGCAGGTACCTACGAGCAGTACTTC. Amino acids: CSARAGPGAGTYEQYF.

V gene TRBV6-5 combines with J gene TRBJ2-1; 8 bases are a match to TRBD1. CDR1 and CDR2 from the germline V gene are MNHEY and SVGAGI. V trimming: 2 bases; J trimming: 8 bases; junction bases outside the gene matches: 8. This CDR3 is 15 amino acids long. This chain's CDR3 is CASSYPGQGIDEQFF. The DNA for the CDR3 is TGTGCCAGCAGTTACCCCGGACAGGGTATCGATGAGCAGTTCTTC.

There are a few counts of this clonotype. This chain joins TRBV28 and TRBJ2-1, with D hard to call. Trimming stripped 7 bases from V and 1 base from J, with 11 bases between. Germline CDR1 MDHEN, CDR2 SYDVKM. The CDR3 is 14 residues long. Written as DNA, the CDR3 is TGTGCCAGCAAAAAGCCGGCTTCCTACAATGAGCAGTTCTTC. This encodes CASKKPASYNEQFF.

As concerns this clonotype: One end of the junction is discordant with germline, which a read error may explain. The rearrangement uses TRBV7-9 and TRBJ2-3; D unresolved. This CDR3 region has 14 residues. Germline CDR1 reads SEHNR; CDR2 reads FQNEAQ (reference sequence). The CDR3 loop is CSSSLTTSTDTQYF. The CDR3 DNA reads as TGTTCCAGCAGCTTGACCACTAGCACAGATACGCAGTATTTT.

The rearrangement links TRBV4-1 to TRBJ2-5; D not resolved. The better agreement between TRBJ2-1 and the DNA end casts doubt on the J call. Germline V gene lookup returns CDR1 MGHRA and CDR2 YSYEKL. The CDR3 spans 14 residues. The CDR3 bases are TGCGCCAGCAGCCAAGATACCAACTTCAGGGAGCAGTTCTTC. Its translation is CASSQDTNFREQFF.

This sequence joins TRBV12-3 or TRBV12-4 and TRBJ1-1; TRBD1 agrees at 9 bases. Trimming took 3 bases from V and 5 from J; bases not matched to a gene: 4. This CDR3 has 14 amino acids. CDR3 protein: CASSFTGQGTEAFF. Here the CDR3 DNA reads TGTGCCAGCAGTTTTACGGGACAGGGAACTGAAGCTTTCTTT.

This clonotype came up a few times. The chain couples TRBV14 to TRBJ2-7; D is possibly TRBD2 (6 bases). V dropped 2 bases and J dropped 5 bases, with 16 bases sitting between them. The CDR3 loop spans 15 amino acids. In germline, CDR1 is SGHDN, CDR2 FVKESK. The CDR3 reads CASSQRLVSQDEQYF. Written as DNA, the CDR3 is TGTGCCAGCAGCCAAAGACTAGTCTCGCAGGACGAGCAGTACTTC.

The chain is built from TRBV6-6 and TRBJ2-7; D is undetermined. V was cut by 7 bases and J by 2 bases, with 21 bases left in between. Germline CDR1 and CDR2: MNHNY and SVGAGI (reference sequence). This CDR3 comprises 16 residues. The CDR3 sequence: CASTLGKPAQTYEQYF. CDR3 in DNA: TGTGCCAGCACCCTTGGGAAGCCGGCCCAAACCTACGAGCAGTACTTC.

The CDR3: CSAASEGQGHGYTF. CDR3 DNA sequence: TGCAGTGCTGCATCCGAGGGACAGGGGCATGGCTACACCTTC. The chain joins TRBV20-1 to TRBJ1-2, with TRBD1 identical over 10 bases. The CDR3 length is 14 residues. CDR1 and CDR2 from the germline V gene are DFQATT and SNEGSKA (reference sequence). The ends lost 5 bases at V and 6 bases at J; junction bases unmatched: 9.

The rearrangement links TRBV9 to TRBJ1-5; no reliable D call. CDR3 length: 13 residues. V lost 8 bases and J 5 bases, leaving 14 bases between the germline ends. The germline CDR1 and CDR2 sequences are SGDLS and YYNGEE. CDR3 protein: CARSISGYQPQHF. The CDR3 DNA follows: TGTGCCAGAAGCATATCAGGTTATCAGCCCCAGCATTTT.

The CDR3 sequence is CASNGGRWNEQFF. The CDR3 DNA is TGTGCCAGCAACGGCGGGAGGTGGAATGAGCAGTTCTTC. The J gene is TRBJ2-1, the V gene TRBV6-5; 8 nucleotides align to TRBD2. With V trimmed by 7 bases and J by 7 bases, 6 bases remained unmatched. The CDR3 loop spans 13 amino acids. Germline V gene sequence: CDR1 MNHEY, CDR2 SVGAGI.

J is TRBJ1-1 and V is TRBV6-1; D call uncertain. The germline V gene has CDR1 MNHNS and CDR2 SASEGT. The CDR3 totals 15 residues. Deletions cut 0 bases from V and 7 bases from J, with 15 bases between. The DNA for the CDR3 is TGTGCCAGCAGTGAAGCGCTTTACGCAAACGGTGAAGCTTTCTTT. Protein product: CASSEALYANGEAFF.

The rearrangement links TRBV4-3 to TRBJ2-4; 9 nucleotides match TRBD1. Germline V gene sequence: CDR1 LGHNA, CDR2 YSLEER. This CDR3 comprises 15 residues. The junction had 5 bases not matched to a gene; V was cut back by 0 bases and J by 8 bases. The CDR3 DNA sequence: TGCGCCAGCAGCCAAGAACAGGGGGCTTTCGACATTCAGTACTTC. Residues: CASSQEQGAFDIQYF.

This clonotype was observed a handful of times. This CDR3 is CASSEVDGVANEKLFF. DNA of the CDR3: TGTGCCAGCAGTGAGGTTGACGGGGTGGCTAATGAAAAACTGTTTTTT. This chain connects TRBV6-1 to TRBJ1-4; D is ambiguous. CDR1 and CDR2 (germline): MNHNS, SASEGT. The ends were cut back, 3 bases at V and 3 bases at J, with 14 bases in the middle. CDR3 length: 16 amino acids.